The sequence of this TCR beta chain was determined in a study of blood T cell repertoires in COVID-19. Across the study: The United States, Italy and Spain supplied acute and convalescent COVID-19 samples. The cDNA or gDNA used as material had been derived from T cells, B-cell-depleted T cells, or PBMCs.

Original processing methods: Nucleated cell number was recorded as an estimate derived from reference gene primer amplification. Assay: immunoSEQ multiplex PCR; the TCRdb copy retains only in-frame clones and omits some. That table furnishes V, J and clone size, whereas the DNA furnished D and trimming. This sample has fewer than 300,000 clones, with 87% found just once. The CDR3 has 14 residues. V was shortened by 4 bases and J by 5 bases, with 14 bases between the two germline ends. Germline CDR1 is SGDLS and CDR2 is YYNGEE. This clone occurred once. This sequence joins TRBV9 and TRBJ2-3; possible D gene TRBD2, 6 bases. The sequenced sample consisted of peripheral blood. The receptor's source is a woman between 35 and 50 years old who had recovered from COVID-19. CDR3 protein: CASSPRVAEDTQYF. The DNA for the CDR3 is TGTGCCAGCAGCCCCCGGGTAGCGGAAGATACGCAGTATTTT.